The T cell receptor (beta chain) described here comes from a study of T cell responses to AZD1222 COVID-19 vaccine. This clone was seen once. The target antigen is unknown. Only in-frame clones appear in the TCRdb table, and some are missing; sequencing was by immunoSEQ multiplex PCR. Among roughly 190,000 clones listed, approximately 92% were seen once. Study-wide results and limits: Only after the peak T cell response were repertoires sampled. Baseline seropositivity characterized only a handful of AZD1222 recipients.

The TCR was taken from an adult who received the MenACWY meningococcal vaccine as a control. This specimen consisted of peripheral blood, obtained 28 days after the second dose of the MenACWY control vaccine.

CDR3 in amino acids: CSVFPGQGAAGYTF. In DNA, the CDR3 is TGCAGCGTTTTTCCTGGACAGGGGGCGGCTGGCTACACCTTC. The chain carries TRBV29-1 and TRBJ1-2; 11 bases are a match to TRBD1. The CDR3 is 14 amino acids. V shed 5 bases, J shed 7 bases, and the junction held 9 bases outside the gene matches. Germline CDR1 and CDR2: SQVTM and ANQGSEA.